This T cell receptor (beta chain) was sequenced for a study of regulatory T cells in long-lasting Graves disease. Study-wide findings and caveats: Compared with new cases, persistent Graves' patients showed reduced TCR diversity.

Time point defined: persistent/refractory GD, antithyroid drugs over 5 years with positive TRAb. Preparation of the TCR library used RNA extracted from PBMCs. A note on this clonotype: Its antigen remains unidentified.

Assembly of TCR beta libraries relied on iRepertoire HTBI primers together with Arm-PCR of CDR3 regions. Via MiXCR, TCRdb re-called the multiplex PCR reads, giving one row per CDR3 protein. The sample has 300,000 or so distinct CDR3 sequences, roughly a fifth seen once. Looked up from germline, CDR1 is SEHNR and CDR2 is FQNEAQ (reference sequence). The CDR3 covers 18 residues. Between the trimmed V and J ends, which lost 4 bases and 0 bases, there was a span of 22 bases. The rearrangement uses TRBV7-9 and TRBJ2-7, with unresolved D. This receptor was identified in a female donor with Graves disease. The specimen comprised peripheral blood mononuclear cells (PBMCs), sampled when the disease was refractory, from a patient treated with antithyroid drugs. The CDR3: CASSSPYSKGFSSYEQYF. The CDR3 nucleotides read TGTGCCAGCAGCTCGCCGTACAGTAAGGGTTTTTCCTCCTACGAGCAGTACTTC. Filled out from reference TRBV7-9 and TRBJ2-7, the complete variable domain reads DTGVSQNPRHKITKRGQNVTFRCDPISEHNRLYWYRQTLGQGPEFLTYFQNEAQLEKSRLLSDRFSAERPKGSFSTLEIQRTEQGDSAMYLCASSSPYSKGFSSYEQYFGPGTRLTVT.